This T cell receptor (beta chain) was identified in a study of tumor-infiltrating lymphocytes in primary liver carcinoma. Points from the study as a whole: Bulk unsorted material prevented CD4+ and CD8+ repertoire comparison.

The CDR3 consists of 15 residues. Germline CDR1 and CDR2: SNHLY and FYNNEI. Extraction also yielded germline DNA, while blood RNA was obtained from unsorted whole blood. This clonotype was recorded once. The antigen is unknown. At one end, the junction sequence differs from germline, possibly due to a read error. Priming with a constant-region primer yielded TCR beta cDNA from 450 to 600 ng total RNA. Libraries covering TCR beta were generated through three nested multiplex PCR rounds (using a slightly modified ARM-PCR). The first two PCR rounds used TRBV1-TRBV30 forward primers with a C-beta reverse primer, around 10 cycles each. TCRdb fed the multiplex PCR reads into MiXCR, producing one record per CDR3 protein. Among 250,000 to 350,000 distinct CDR3 sequences listed, 50% to 75% were seen once.

The material sequenced was peripheral blood. The source of this sequence is a woman aged 25 to 39 with primary liver carcinoma and hepatitis B virus infection. The chain carries TRBV2 and TRBJ1-6, with 7 bases aligning to TRBD1. In DNA form, the CDR3 reads TGTGCCAGTAGTGCTACAGGGGCCACCATTTCACCCCTCCACTTT. Translating it yields CASSATGATISPLHF. Looking up the rest from reference TRBV2 and TRBJ1-6 gives the full variable domain: EPEVTQTPSHQVTQMGQEVILRCVPISNHLYFYWYRQILGQKVEFLVSFYNNEISEKSEIFDDQFSVERPDGSNFTLKIRSTKLEDSAMYFCASSATGATISPLHFGNGTRLTVT.